The 18 T cell receptor beta chains below were found in one sample sequenced in a study of blood T cell repertoires in COVID-19. The repertoire was sequenced with immunoSEQ multiplex PCR; TCRdb's copy has only in-frame clones and lacks some. The sample contains approximately 240,000 clones, roughly 82% of which appear only once. The source material was peripheral blood. The receptors stem from a woman aged 80 or over with active or convalescent COVID-19.

This chain connects TRBV18 to TRBJ2-3; D is unclear. Germline-derived CDR1 and CDR2 are KGHSH and LQKENI. The germline V and J ends were trimmed by 1 base and 4 bases, with 6 bases remaining between them. This CDR3 comprises 13 residues. In DNA form, the CDR3 reads TGTGCCAGCTCACCACTCGTTGCAGATACGCAGTATTTT. Translated: CASSPLVADTQYF.

The CDR3 nucleotides read TGCGCCAGCAGCTTAAGGACAGGGGAGGTTGAGCAGTTCTTC. This translates into CASSLRTGEVEQFF. The chain has TRBV5-1 and TRBJ2-1, with 9 bases that match TRBD1. Per the germline V gene, CDR1 is SGHRS and CDR2 is YFSETQ. The J segment lost 9 bases and the V segment lost 2 bases, leaving 6 bases of the junction unmatched. This CDR3 is built from 14 residues.

This clone was found once. The genes are TRBV30 and TRBJ1-4; D perhaps matches TRBD1 (5 bases). CDR1 is GTSNPN, CDR2 SVGIG, per germline (reference sequence). The CDR3 consists of 14 residues. Trimming pared 2 bases from V and 4 bases from J, leaving 11 bases between. This CDR3 is CAWSLRGLNEKLFF. In nucleotides, the CDR3 is TGTGCCTGGAGTTTGCGGGGCCTTAATGAAAAACTGTTTTTT. The full variable domain, completed using reference TRBV30 and TRBJ1-4, is SQTIHQWPATLVQPVGSPLSLECTVEGTSNPNLYWYRQAAGRGLQLLFYSVGIGQISSEVPQNLSASRPQDRQFILSSKKLLLSDSGFYLCAWSLRGLNEKLFFGSGTQLSVL.

This rearrangement joins TRBV7-9 to TRBJ1-2; D is unclear. From germline, CDR1 is SEHNR and CDR2 FQNEAQ (reference sequence). This CDR3 contains 13 residues. Deletions cut 5 bases from V and 6 bases from J, with 13 bases between. CDR3 sequence: CASSLSGVDGYTF. CDR3 DNA sequence: TGTGCCAGCAGCCTGTCCGGAGTCGATGGCTACACCTTC.

This clone was seen a few times. This sequence joins TRBV14 and TRBJ2-1; D possibly corresponds to TRBD2 (6 bases). V shed 1 base and J shed 7 bases, with 8 bases lying between them. Germline V gene sequence: CDR1 SGHDN, CDR2 FVKESK. This CDR3 is built from 13 residues. CDR3 in DNA: TGTGCCAGCAGCCAAGGACTAGTTAATGAGCAGTTCTTC. Protein product: CASSQGLVNEQFF.

Points on this clone: At the DNA level, this CDR3 is encoded by other sequences in the same sample as well. The CDR3 here is CASSLPGGTEAFF. Here the CDR3 DNA reads TGCGCCAGCAGCTTGCCGGGAGGCACTGAAGCTTTCTTT. The chain joins TRBV5-1 to TRBJ1-1; D is undetermined. CDR3 size: 13 residues. Trimming removed 1 base from V and 4 bases from J, with 8 bases in between. Germline CDR1 reads SGHRS; CDR2 reads YFSETQ.

The chain carries TRBV4-1 and TRBJ1-3; D remains unclear. The CDR3 runs 17 residues. Germline CDR1 reads MGHRA; CDR2 reads YSYEKL. Between the trimmed V and J ends, which lost 0 bases and 0 bases, there was a span of 12 bases. CDR3 DNA: TGCGCCAGCAGCCAAGATTTGTACGGAGGCTCTGGAAACACCATATATTTT. Translation gives CASSQDLYGGSGNTIYF.

The chain links TRBV10-3 to TRBJ1-1; TRBD1 agrees at 8 bases. Germline assignment: CDR1 ENHRY and CDR2 SYGVKD. Losses at the gene ends were 7 bases for V and 1 base for J; bases not matched to a gene: 5. The CDR3 consists of 14 residues. CDR3 in amino acids: CAIIRTGRNTEAFF. The CDR3 DNA sequence: TGTGCCATCATCAGGACAGGGAGGAACACTGAAGCTTTCTTT.

This clone has just one count. The chain joins TRBV5-4 to TRBJ1-2, with D possibly being TRBD1 (6 bases). The CDR3 sequence is 16 residues long. V shed 2 bases and J shed 7 bases, with 21 bases lying between them. Germline CDR1 and CDR2: SGHNT and YYREEE (reference sequence). The CDR3 here is CASSLVGRGTVRGYTF. CDR3 DNA: TGTGCCAGCAGCTTAGTGGGCAGGGGAACGGTCCGTGGCTACACCTTC.

The chain recombines TRBV10-3 with TRBJ1-2, with 8 bases that match TRBD1. V trimming: 2 bases; J trimming: 8 bases; junction bases outside the gene matches: 4. Germline V gene data show CDR1 as ENHRY and CDR2 as SYGVKD. The CDR3 length is 13 residues. The DNA of the CDR3 is TGTGCCATCAGTGAGGGACAGGGACGAGGCTACACCTTC. Protein product: CAISEGQGRGYTF.

This chain connects TRBV3-1 (or the pseudogene TRBV3-2) to TRBJ2-5; 10 bases are shared with TRBD2. V dropped 1 base and J dropped 7; count of bases not matched to a gene: 15. From germline, CDR1 is LGHDT and CDR2 YNNKEL (reference sequence). This CDR3 is built from 18 residues. CDR3: CASSQAYRLAGGGGTQYF. Written as DNA, the CDR3 is TGTGCCAGCAGCCAAGCGTATAGGTTAGCGGGAGGCGGTGGGACCCAGTACTTC.

The V call is TRBV7-9, the J call TRBJ1-2; tentative D call: TRBD1 (6 bases). The length of the CDR3 is 14 residues. V lost 5 bases and J 2 bases, leaving 12 bases between the germline ends. Germline values: CDR1 SEHNR, CDR2 FQNEAQ (reference sequence). CDR3 nucleotide sequence: TGTGCCAGCAGCCCCTCGGGGACAAACTATGGCTACACCTTC. It is translated as CASSPSGTNYGYTF. The full variable domain, completed using reference TRBV7-9 and TRBJ1-2, is DTGVSQNPRHKITKRGQNVTFRCDPISEHNRLYWYRQTLGQGPEFLTYFQNEAQLEKSRLLSDRFSAERPKGSFSTLEIQRTEQGDSAMYLCASSPSGTNYGYTFGSGTRLTVV.

The V and J genes are TRBV19 and TRBJ1-5; 7 bases agree with TRBD1. The CDR3 has 16 amino acids. With V trimmed by 8 bases and J by 3 bases, 13 bases remained unmatched. Germline-derived CDR1 and CDR2 are LNHDA and SQIVND (reference sequence). The CDR3 DNA sequence: TGTGCCAGTCTTACCCTTGGACAGGCCTACAATCAGCCCCAGCATTTT. Protein product: CASLTLGQAYNQPQHF. The complete variable domain, with remaining parts taken from reference TRBV19 and TRBJ1-5, reads DGGITQSPKYLFRKEGQNVTLSCEQNLNHDAMYWYRQDPGQGLRLIYYSQIVNDFQKGDIAEGYSVSREKKESFPLTVTSAQKNPTAFYLCASLTLGQAYNQPQHFGDGTRLSIL.

V gene TRBV5-1 combines with J gene TRBJ1-5; D is possibly TRBD1 (6 bases). Looked up from germline, CDR1 is SGHRS and CDR2 is YFSETQ. Deletions cut 4 bases from V and 5 bases from J, with 19 bases between. The CDR3 is made up of 16 amino acids. The CDR3 nucleotides are TGCGCCAGCAGCATTTTCGGACAGCCACGGCATCAGCCCCAGCATTTT. This sequence encodes CASSIFGQPRHQPQHF.

This chain joins TRBV28 and TRBJ1-5, with no clear D. The V gene's germline CDR1 is MDHEN and CDR2 SYDVKM. The CDR3 contains 15 residues. V lost 3 bases, J lost 2 bases, and 11 bases lay in between. The CDR3 bases are TGTGCCAGCAGTTTCGAGTTTTCTGGCAATCAGCCCCAGCATTTT. This sequence encodes CASSFEFSGNQPQHF.

The chain has TRBV11-2 and TRBJ1-6, with D maybe TRBD1 (5 bases). Germline CDR1 reads SGHAT; CDR2 reads FQNNGV. The CDR3 sequence is 14 residues long. Trimming pared 1 base from V and 8 bases from J, leaving 9 bases between. CDR3 in DNA: TGTGCCAGCAGCTTAGGAGACAGCTATTCACCCCTCCACTTT. Protein sequence: CASSLGDSYSPLHF.

The chain is built from TRBV19 and TRBJ1-5; TRBD1 agrees at 7 bases. The CDR3 consists of 17 residues. CDR1 LNHDA and CDR2 SQIVND come from the germline V gene (reference sequence). The ends lost 2 bases at V and 0 bases at J; junction bases unmatched: 7. The chain's CDR3 is CASSISRGPYSNQPQHF. The CDR3 DNA is TGTGCCAGTAGTATATCTAGGGGGCCCTATAGCAATCAGCCCCAGCATTTT.

The V gene is TRBV9, the J gene TRBJ2-2; possible D gene TRBD1, 7 bases. Trimming cost V 4 bases and J 4 bases, with 14 bases left between them. The CDR3 runs 15 residues. From germline, CDR1 is SGDLS and CDR2 YYNGEE. CDR3 residues: CASSLSQGGTGELFF. In DNA, the CDR3 is TGTGCCAGCAGCCTGAGTCAGGGGGGCACCGGGGAGCTGTTTTTT.